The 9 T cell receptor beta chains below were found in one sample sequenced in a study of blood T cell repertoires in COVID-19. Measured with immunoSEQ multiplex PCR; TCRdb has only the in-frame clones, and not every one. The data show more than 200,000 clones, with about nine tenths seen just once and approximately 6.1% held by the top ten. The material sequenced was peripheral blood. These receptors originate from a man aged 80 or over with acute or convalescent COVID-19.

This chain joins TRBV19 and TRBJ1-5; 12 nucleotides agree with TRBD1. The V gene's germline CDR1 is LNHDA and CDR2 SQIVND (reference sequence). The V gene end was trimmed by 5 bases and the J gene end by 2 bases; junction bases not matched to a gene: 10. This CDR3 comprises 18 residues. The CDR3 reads CASSAYRDRGLGNQPQHF. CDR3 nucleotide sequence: TGTGCCAGTAGTGCCTACCGGGACAGGGGGCTCGGCAATCAGCCCCAGCATTTT.

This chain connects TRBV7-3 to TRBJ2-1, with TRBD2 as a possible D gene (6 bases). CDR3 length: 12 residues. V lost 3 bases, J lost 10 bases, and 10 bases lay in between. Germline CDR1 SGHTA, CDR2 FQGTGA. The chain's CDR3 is CASSFQEGEQFF. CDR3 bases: TGTGCCAGCAGCTTTCAGGAGGGAGAGCAGTTCTTC.

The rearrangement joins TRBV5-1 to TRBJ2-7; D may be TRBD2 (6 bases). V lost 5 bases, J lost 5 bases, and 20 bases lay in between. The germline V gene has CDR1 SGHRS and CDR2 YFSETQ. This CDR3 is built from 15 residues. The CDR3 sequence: CASSRTGLWGDEQYF. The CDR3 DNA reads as TGCGCCAGCAGTCGTACGGGACTTTGGGGGGACGAGCAGTACTTC.

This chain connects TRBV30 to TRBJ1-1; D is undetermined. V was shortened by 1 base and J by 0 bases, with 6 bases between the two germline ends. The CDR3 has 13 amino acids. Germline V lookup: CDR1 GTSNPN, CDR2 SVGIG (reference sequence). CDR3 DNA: TGTGCCTGGAGTGGACAACTGAACACTGAAGCTTTCTTT. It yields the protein CAWSGQLNTEAFF.

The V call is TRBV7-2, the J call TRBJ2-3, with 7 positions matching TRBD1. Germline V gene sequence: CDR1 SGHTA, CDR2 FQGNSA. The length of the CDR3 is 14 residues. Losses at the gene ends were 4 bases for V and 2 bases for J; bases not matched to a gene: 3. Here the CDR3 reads CASSSGQYTDTQYF. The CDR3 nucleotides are TGTGCCAGCAGCTCGGGACAGTACACAGATACGCAGTATTTT.

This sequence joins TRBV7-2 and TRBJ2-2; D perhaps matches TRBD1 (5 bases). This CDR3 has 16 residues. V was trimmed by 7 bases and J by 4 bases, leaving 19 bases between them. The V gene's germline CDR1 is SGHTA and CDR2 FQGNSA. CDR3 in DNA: TGTGCCAGCATCCCTAGAGTGGGCCAGGGCACCGGGGAGCTGTTTTTT. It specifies CASIPRVGQGTGELFF.

CDR3 residues: CASSQVERDYGYTF. The CDR3 DNA reads as TGCGCCAGCAGCCAAGTGGAACGGGACTATGGCTACACCTTC. J is TRBJ1-2 and V is TRBV4-3, with D hard to call. Germline lookup yields CDR1 LGHNA and CDR2 YSLEER. The germline V and J ends were trimmed by 1 base and 3 bases, with 9 bases remaining between them. This CDR3 region has 14 residues.

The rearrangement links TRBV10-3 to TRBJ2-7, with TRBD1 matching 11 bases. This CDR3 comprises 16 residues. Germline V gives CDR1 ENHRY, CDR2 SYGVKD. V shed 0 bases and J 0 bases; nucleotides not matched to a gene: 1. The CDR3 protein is CAISESGTGGSYEQYV. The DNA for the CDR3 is TGTGCCATCAGTGAGTCCGGGACAGGGGGCTCCTACGAGCAGTACGTC.

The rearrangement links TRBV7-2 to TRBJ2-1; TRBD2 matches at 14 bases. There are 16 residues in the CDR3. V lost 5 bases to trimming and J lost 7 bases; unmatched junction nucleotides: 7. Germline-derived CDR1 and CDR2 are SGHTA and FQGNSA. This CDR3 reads CASSPSGLAGVNEQFF. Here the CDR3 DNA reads TGTGCCAGCAGCCCGTCGGGACTAGCGGGAGTTAATGAGCAGTTCTTC. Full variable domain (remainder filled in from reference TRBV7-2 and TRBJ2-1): GAGVSQSPSNKVTEKGKDVELRCDPISGHTALYWYRQSLGQGLEFLIYFQGNSAPDKSGLPSDRFSAERTGGSVSTLTIQRTQQEDSAVYLCASSPSGLAGVNEQFFGPGTRLTVL.